This T cell receptor (beta chain) was recovered during a study of blood T cell repertoires in COVID-19. The wider study: In each case, the material was cDNA or gDNA derived from T cells, B-cell-depleted T cells, or PBMCs.

This CDR3 region has 14 residues. The ends lost 6 bases at V and 3 bases at J; junction bases unmatched: 7. Germline V gene data show CDR1 as MNHNY and CDR2 as SVGAGI (reference sequence). Profiled with immunoSEQ multiplex PCR; TCRdb holds only in-frame clones, not every one. The sample yields approximately 60,000 clones, more than 70% seen once. The chain recombines TRBV6-6 with TRBJ2-5; TRBD1 aligns across 7 bases. This clonotype was sampled from a man in his sixties with active or convalescent COVID-19. Sequenced material: peripheral blood. The CDR3 reads CASRRDRVEETQYF. CDR3 DNA sequence: TGTGCCAGCAGGAGAGACAGGGTTGAAGAGACCCAGTACTTC.